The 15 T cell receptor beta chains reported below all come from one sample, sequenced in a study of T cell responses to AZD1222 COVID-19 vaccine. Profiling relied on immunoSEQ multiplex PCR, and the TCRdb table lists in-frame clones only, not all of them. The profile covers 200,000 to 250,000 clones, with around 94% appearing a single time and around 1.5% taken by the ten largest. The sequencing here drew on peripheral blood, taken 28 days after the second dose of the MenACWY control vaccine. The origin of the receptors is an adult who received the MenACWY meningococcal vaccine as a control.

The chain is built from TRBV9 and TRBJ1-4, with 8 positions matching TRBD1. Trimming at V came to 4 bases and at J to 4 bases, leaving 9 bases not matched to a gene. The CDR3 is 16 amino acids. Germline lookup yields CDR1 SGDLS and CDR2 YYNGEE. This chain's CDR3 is CASSFRGQGDNEKLFF. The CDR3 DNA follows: TGTGCCAGCAGCTTCAGAGGACAGGGTGATAATGAAAAACTGTTTTTT.

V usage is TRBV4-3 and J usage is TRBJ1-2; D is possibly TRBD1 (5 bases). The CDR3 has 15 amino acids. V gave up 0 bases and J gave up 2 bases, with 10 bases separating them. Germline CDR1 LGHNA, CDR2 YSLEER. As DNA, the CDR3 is TGCGCCAGCAGCCAAGAACTTTGGACAAACTATGGCTACACCTTC. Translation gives CASSQELWTNYGYTF.

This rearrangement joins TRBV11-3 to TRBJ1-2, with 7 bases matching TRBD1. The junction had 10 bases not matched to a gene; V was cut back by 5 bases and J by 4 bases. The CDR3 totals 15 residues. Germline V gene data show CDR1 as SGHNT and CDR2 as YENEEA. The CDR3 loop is CASSLTPGQIYGYTF. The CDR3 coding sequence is TGTGCCAGCAGCCTCACACCGGGACAGATCTATGGCTACACCTTC.

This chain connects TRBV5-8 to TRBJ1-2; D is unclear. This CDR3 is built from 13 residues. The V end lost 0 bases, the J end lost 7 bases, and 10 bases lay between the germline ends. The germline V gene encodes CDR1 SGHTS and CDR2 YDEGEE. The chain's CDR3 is CASSLEPEAGYTF. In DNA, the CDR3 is TGTGCCAGCAGCTTGGAGCCCGAAGCTGGCTACACCTTC.

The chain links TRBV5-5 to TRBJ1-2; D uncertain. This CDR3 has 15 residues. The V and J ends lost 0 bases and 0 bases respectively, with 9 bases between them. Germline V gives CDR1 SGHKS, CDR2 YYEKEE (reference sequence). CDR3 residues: CASSLDQLPNYGYTF. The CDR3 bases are TGTGCCAGCAGCTTGGATCAGCTTCCTAACTATGGCTACACCTTC.

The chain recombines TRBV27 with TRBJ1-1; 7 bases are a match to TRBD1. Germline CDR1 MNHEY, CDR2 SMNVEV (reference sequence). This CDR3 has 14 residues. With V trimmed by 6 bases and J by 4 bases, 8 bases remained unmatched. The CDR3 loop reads CASRGGGGGTEAFF. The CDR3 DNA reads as TGTGCCAGCAGGGGAGGGGGCGGCGGCACTGAAGCTTTCTTT.

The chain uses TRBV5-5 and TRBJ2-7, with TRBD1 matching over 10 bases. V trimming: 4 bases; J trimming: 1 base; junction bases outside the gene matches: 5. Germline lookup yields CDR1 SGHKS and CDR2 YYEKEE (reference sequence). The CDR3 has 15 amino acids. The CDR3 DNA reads TGTGCCAGCAGCGCACCGGGACAGGGGTCCTACGAGCAGTACTTC. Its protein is CASSAPGQGSYEQYF.

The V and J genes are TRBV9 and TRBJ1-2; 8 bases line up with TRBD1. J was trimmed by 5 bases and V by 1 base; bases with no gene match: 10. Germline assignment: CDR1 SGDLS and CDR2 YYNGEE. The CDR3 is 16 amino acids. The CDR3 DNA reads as TGTGCCAGCAGCGTAACAGGGGGGTTAGCGGGGTATGGCTACACCTTC. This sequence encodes CASSVTGGLAGYGYTF.

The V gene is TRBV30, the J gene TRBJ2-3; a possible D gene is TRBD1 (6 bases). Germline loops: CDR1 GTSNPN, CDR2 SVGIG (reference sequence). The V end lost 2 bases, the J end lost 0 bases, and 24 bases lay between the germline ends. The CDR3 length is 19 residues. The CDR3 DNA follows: TGTGCCTGGAGTAGAACCGACAGGCGGCGCGGCCCTAGCACAGATACGCAGTATTTT. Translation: CAWSRTDRRRGPSTDTQYF.

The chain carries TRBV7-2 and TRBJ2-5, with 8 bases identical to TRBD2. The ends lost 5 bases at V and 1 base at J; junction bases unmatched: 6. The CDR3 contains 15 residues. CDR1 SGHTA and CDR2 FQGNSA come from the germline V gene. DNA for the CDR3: TGTGCCAGCAGCACGCAGCGGGGGACCCAAGAGACCCAGTACTTC. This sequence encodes CASSTQRGTQETQYF.

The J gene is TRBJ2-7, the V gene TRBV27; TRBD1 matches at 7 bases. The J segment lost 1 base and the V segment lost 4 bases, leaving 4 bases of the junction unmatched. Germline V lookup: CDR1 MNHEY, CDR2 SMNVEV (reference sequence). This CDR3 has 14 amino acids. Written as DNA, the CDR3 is TGTGCCAGCAGTTCACGGGACAGATCCTACGAGCAGTACTTC. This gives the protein CASSSRDRSYEQYF.

Here the CDR3 DNA reads TGCGCCAGCAGCCAAGATCTCGGCGGGGGCGCGAACACCGGGGAGCTGTTTTTT. Protein sequence: CASSQDLGGGANTGELFF. V gene TRBV4-3 combines with J gene TRBJ2-2; a weak D match, TRBD2 (7 bases). Trimming took 0 bases from V and 0 from J, leaving 14 bases between them. The CDR3 is 18 residues long. CDR1 is LGHNA and CDR2 is YSLEER in the germline V gene.

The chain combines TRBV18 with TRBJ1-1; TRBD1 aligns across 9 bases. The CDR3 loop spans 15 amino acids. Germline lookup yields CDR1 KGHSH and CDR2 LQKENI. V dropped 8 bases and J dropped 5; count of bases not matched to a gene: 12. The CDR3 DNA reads TGTGCCAGCAAGACTTCCCGGGACAGGGAAACTGAAGCTTTCTTT. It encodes CASKTSRDRETEAFF.

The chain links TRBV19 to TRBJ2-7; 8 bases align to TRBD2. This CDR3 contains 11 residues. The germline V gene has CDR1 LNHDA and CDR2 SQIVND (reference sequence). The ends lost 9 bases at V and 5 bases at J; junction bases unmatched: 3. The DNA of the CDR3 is TGTGCCAGCCCCGGGGGGGACGAGCAGTACTTC. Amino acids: CASPGGDEQYF.

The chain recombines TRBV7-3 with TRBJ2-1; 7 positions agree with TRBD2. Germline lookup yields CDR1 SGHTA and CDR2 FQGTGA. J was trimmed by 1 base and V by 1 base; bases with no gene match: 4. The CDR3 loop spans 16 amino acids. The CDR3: CASSLKRGSSYNEQFF. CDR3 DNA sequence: TGTGCCAGCAGCTTAAAGCGGGGTTCATCCTACAATGAGCAGTTCTTC.